The 17 T cell receptor beta chains in this list originate from one sample, sequenced in a study of post-analysis software for immune sequencing data. Points from the study as a whole: Relative to controls, patients had 4 or 5 TRBV segments at higher frequency, with TRBV5-6, TRBV5-1 and TRBV20-1 among these.

For these TCRs, the target antigens are not known. Unique molecular identifiers were built into the TCR beta cDNA libraries. TCRdb ran MiXCR on the PCR reads and lists one entry per CDR3 protein. The sample consists of hundreds of thousands of distinct CDR3 sequences, nearly 45% of them appearing once. Material for sequencing was blood. The receptors originated from a girl aged 5-17 years with multiple sclerosis.

This clonotype was counted only a few times. The gene calls are TRBV20-1 and TRBJ1-5; D unclear. The CDR3 has 14 amino acids. CDR1 is DFQATT, CDR2 SNEGSKA, per germline (reference sequence). The V end lost 3 bases, the J end lost 1 base, and 10 bases lay between the germline ends. In nucleotides, the CDR3 is TGCAGTGCTAGCGCAGGACTAAGCAATCAGCCCCAGCATTTT. Residues: CSASAGLSNQPQHF.

This clonotype was observed a few times. The CDR3 DNA follows: TGCGCCAGCAGCGATGCAGGGGCTAGAGAGACCCAGTACTTC. Translated, it gives CASSDAGARETQYF. The chain is built from TRBV5-1 and TRBJ2-5; D is possibly TRBD1 (6 bases). The CDR3 covers 14 residues. Germline CDR1 reads SGHRS; CDR2 reads YFSETQ. V was cut by 4 bases and J by 4 bases, with 14 bases left in between.

As regards this clonotype: The junction does not match germline at one end; this may be a read error. The chain links TRBV7-3 to TRBJ2-1, with D tentatively TRBD2 (6 bases). Germline V CDR1 and CDR2: SGHTA, FQGTGA. The CDR3 is made up of 14 amino acids. CDR3: CASSWRGSYNERFF. In DNA form, the CDR3 reads TGTGCCAGCAGCTGGAGGGGCTCCTACAATGAGCGGTTCTTC.

V is TRBV7-3 and J is TRBJ2-3; D might be TRBD1 (6 bases). The CDR3 loop spans 15 amino acids. Per the germline V gene, CDR1 is SGHTA and CDR2 is FQGTGA. V lost 4 bases and J 3 bases, leaving 14 bases between the germline ends. CDR3 nucleotide sequence: TGTGCCAGCAGCTCCTCTTGGACAGAAACAGATACGCAGTATTTT. It codes for CASSSSWTETDTQYF.

The CDR3 sequence is CASSDRDLSSYEQYF. CDR3 coding DNA: TGTGCCAGCAGTGACAGGGACTTAAGCTCCTACGAGCAGTACTTC. The rearrangement uses TRBV28 and TRBJ2-4, with a possible D match to TRBD1 (7 bases). The end of the DNA fits TRBJ2-7 better, so the J call may be wrong. There are 15 residues in the CDR3. Per germline, CDR1 MDHEN and CDR2 SYDVKM.

V gene TRBV5-1 combines with J gene TRBJ1-2, with D possibly being TRBD1 (5 bases). The V end was cut by 4 bases, the J end by 4 bases, with 17 bases between. The CDR3 has 15 amino acids. Looked up from germline, CDR1 is SGHRS and CDR2 is YFSETQ. CDR3: CASSGLGTDFYGYTF. CDR3 coding DNA: TGCGCCAGCAGCGGCCTGGGGACGGATTTCTATGGCTACACCTTC. Full variable domain (outside the CDR3, taken from reference TRBV5-1 and TRBJ1-2): KAGVTQTPRYLIKTRGQQVTLSCSPISGHRSVSWYQQTPGQGLQFLFEYFSETQRNKGNFPGRFSGRQFSNSRSEMNVSTLELGDSALYLCASSGLGTDFYGYTFGSGTRLTVV.

There are a few counts of this clonotype. The chain has TRBV7-3 and TRBJ2-1; D uncertain. This CDR3 has 11 amino acids. Trimming cost V 5 bases and J 10 bases, with 9 bases left between them. Germline CDR1 and CDR2: SGHTA and FQGTGA. The CDR3: CASSLVVEQFF. CDR3 nucleotides: TGTGCCAGCAGCCTCGTTGTGGAGCAGTTCTTC.

This sequence joins TRBV6-5 and TRBJ2-1; TRBD1 agrees at 8 bases. CDR1 MNHEY and CDR2 SVGAGI come from the germline V gene. The CDR3 is made up of 14 amino acids. Trimming cost V 5 bases and J 8 bases; bases outside gene matches: 8. The CDR3 protein is CASSPGQGADEQFF. DNA for the CDR3: TGTGCCAGCAGTCCCGGACAGGGAGCAGATGAGCAGTTCTTC.

CDR3 sequence (DNA): TGCGCCAGCAGCCCACTAGCGGGAGGGTTCTACGAGCAGTACTTC. Encoded protein: CASSPLAGGFYEQYF. The rearrangement joins TRBV5-1 to TRBJ2-7, with 13 positions matching TRBD2. Germline V gene lookup returns CDR1 SGHRS and CDR2 YFSETQ. The J segment lost 3 bases and the V segment lost 4 bases, leaving 4 bases of the junction unmatched. This CDR3 region has 15 residues.

This clonotype came up once. The chain is built from TRBV5-1 and TRBJ1-4; maybe TRBD1 (6 bases). This CDR3 has 14 residues. V was cut by 6 bases and J by 4 bases, with 13 bases left in between. Germline V lookup: CDR1 SGHRS, CDR2 YFSETQ. For the CDR3, the DNA is TGCGCCAGCAAGTCCGGGACAAGTAATGAAAAACTGTTTTTT. This encodes CASKSGTSNEKLFF.

The rearrangement uses TRBV6-6 and TRBJ2-1; TRBD2 might be the D (5 bases). The CDR3 runs to 15 residues. Trimming cost V 6 bases and J 4 bases, with 16 bases left between them. CDR1 is MNHNY, CDR2 SVGAGI, per germline (reference sequence). In DNA form, the CDR3 reads TGTGCCAGCAGGAAACTAGGGATGGGGTACAATGAGCAGTTCTTC. It specifies CASRKLGMGYNEQFF.

This clonotype was observed once. The CDR3 protein is CASSLGTSELENEQYF. CDR3 DNA sequence: TGCGCCAGCAGCTTGGGTACTAGCGAACTTGAAAATGAGCAGTACTTC. The chain joins TRBV5-1 to TRBJ2-5, with 7 bases identical to TRBD2. Germline lookup yields CDR1 SGHRS and CDR2 YFSETQ. This CDR3 is 16 amino acids long. Trimming removed 0 bases from V and 11 bases from J; junction bases left unmatched: 16.

V is TRBV12-3 or TRBV12-4 and J is TRBJ2-3; weak D call: TRBD2 (5 bases). The CDR3 is made up of 11 amino acids. Trimming pared 5 bases from V and 5 bases from J, leaving 5 bases between. In nucleotides, the CDR3 is TGTGCCAGCAGTGAGGGAGATACGCAGTATTTT. Encoded protein: CASSEGDTQYF.

The sample holds many counts of this clonotype. The chain is built from TRBV4-1 and TRBJ1-3, with D perhaps TRBD1 (6 bases). CDR1 and CDR2 from the germline V gene are MGHRA and YSYEKL. The CDR3 extends over 16 amino acids. Trimming pared 4 bases from V and 4 bases from J, leaving 17 bases between. The CDR3 nucleotides read TGCGCCAGCAGCCTAAGCGACGGGACACAAGGAAACACCATATATTTT. Its protein product is CASSLSDGTQGNTIYF.

The J gene is TRBJ2-3, the V gene TRBV29-1; 11 positions agree with TRBD2. The junction had 4 bases not matched to a gene; V was cut back by 6 bases and J by 2 bases. CDR1 is SQVTM and CDR2 is ANQGSEA in the germline V gene. The CDR3 consists of 14 residues. The CDR3 region is CSVATSGTTDTQYF. CDR3 nucleotide sequence: TGCAGCGTGGCGACTAGCGGGACCACAGATACGCAGTATTTT.

The chain is built from TRBV7-8 and TRBJ2-7; 11 bases map to TRBD1. With 5 bases clipped from V and 3 bases from J, the junction kept 6 bases outside the gene matches. The CDR3 totals 15 residues. Germline CDR1 SGHVS, CDR2 FQNEAQ. The CDR3 DNA reads as TGTGCCAGCAGCAGCAGGACAGGGGGCTTCTACGAGCAGTACTTC. This sequence encodes CASSSRTGGFYEQYF.

This clonotype has more than one count but fewer than ten. The rearrangement links TRBV6-2 or TRBV6-3 to TRBJ2-7, with 8 bases identical to TRBD1. Germline CDR1 is MNHEY and CDR2 is SVGEGT. The CDR3 spans 15 residues. V lost 7 bases to trimming and J lost 5 bases; unmatched junction nucleotides: 13. CDR3 residues: CASNPPGQGRDEQYF. The DNA for the CDR3 is TGTGCCAGCAACCCCCCCGGACAGGGAAGGGACGAGCAGTACTTC.